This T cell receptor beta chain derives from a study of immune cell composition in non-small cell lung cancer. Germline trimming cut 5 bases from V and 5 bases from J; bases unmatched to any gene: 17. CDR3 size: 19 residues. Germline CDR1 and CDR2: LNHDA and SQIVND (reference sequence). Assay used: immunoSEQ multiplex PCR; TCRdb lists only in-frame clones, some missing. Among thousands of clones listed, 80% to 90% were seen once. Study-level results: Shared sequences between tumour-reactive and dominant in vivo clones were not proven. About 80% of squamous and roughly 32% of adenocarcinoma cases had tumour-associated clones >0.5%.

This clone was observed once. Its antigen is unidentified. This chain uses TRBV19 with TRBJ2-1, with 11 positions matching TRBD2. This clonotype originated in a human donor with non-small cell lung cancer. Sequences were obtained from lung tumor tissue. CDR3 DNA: TGTGCCAGTAGTGCTCAGGGACTAAGGCTAGCGGGAGGCCACAATGAGCAGTTCTTC. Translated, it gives CASSAQGLRLAGGHNEQFF.